Listed below are T cell receptor beta chains from one sample, sequenced in a study of breast tumors, draining lymph nodes, adjacent tissues. From the multiplex PCR reads, TCRdb called clonotypes with MiXCR, one entry per CDR3 protein. The sample contains approximately 200,000 distinct CDR3 sequences, around a third of which appear only once. Sequenced material: axillary lymph node tissue. The receptors were gathered from a female donor with breast cancer. Some clones in this sample may be carry-over from other donors' samples. CDR3s include the opening cysteine and the closing phenylalanine or tryptophan. Fields, in order: J gene, clone size, D gene, V gene, CDR3 protein, CDR3 DNA. The D gene is left open where the match is weak. Some rows mark clone size as missing; the rest say once, few, many or name a class of expanded clone.

J: TRBJ2-5; size: many; D: TRBD2; V: TRBV6-5; CDR3: CASSQGTSGRETQYF; DNA: TGTGCCAGCAGCCAAGGGACTAGCGGAAGGGAGACCCAGTACTTC
J: TRBJ2-3; size: many; D: -; V: TRBV5-8; CDR3: CASSPKRTDTQYF; DNA: TGTGCCAGCAGCCCAAAACGCACAGATACGCAGTATTTT
J: TRBJ2-7; size: many; D: TRBD2; V: TRBV20-1; CDR3: CSADTSGGQYF; DNA: TGCAGTGCTGATACTAGCGGGGGGCAGTACTTC
J: TRBJ2-7; size: few; D: -; V: TRBV6-5; CDR3: CASSHTTAAYEQYF; DNA: TGTGCCAGCAGTCACACAACGGCAGCCTACGAGCAGTACTTC
J: TRBJ1-1; size: few; D: -; V: TRBV4-1; CDR3: CASSWDIMNTEAFF; DNA: TGCGCCAGCAGCTGGGACATTATGAACACTGAAGCTTTCTTT
J: TRBJ2-3; size: many; D: TRBD2; V: TRBV20-1; CDR3: CSARLAGTPNTQYF; DNA: TGCAGTGCTAGACTAGCGGGGACCCCTAATACGCAGTATTTT
J: TRBJ2-3; size: few; D: TRBD2; V: TRBV3-1; CDR3: CASSQGRWTGGPADTQYF; DNA: TGTGCCAGCAGCCAAGGGAGATGGACGGGGGGGCCGGCAGATACGCAGTATTTT
J: TRBJ2-3; size: -; D: TRBD2; V: TRBV25-1; CDR3: CASVEGLAGAQGTDTQYF; DNA: TGTGCCAGCGTTGAGGGACTAGCGGGGGCGCAGGGCACAGATACGCAGTATTTT
J: TRBJ1-1; size: -; D: TRBD1; V: TRBV7-3; CDR3: CASSLDGTGVTEAFF; DNA: TGTGCCAGCAGCTTAGATGGGACAGGGGTCACTGAAGCTTTCTTT
J: TRBJ2-2; size: -; D: -; V: TRBV3-2; CDR3: CASSPYHPGGVWAGELFF; DNA: TGTGCCAGCAGCCCATACCATCCAGGGGGGGTTTGGGCCGGGGAGCTGTTTTTT
J: TRBJ2-1; size: many; D: TRBD1; V: TRBV6-6; CDR3: CASGRDRDNNEQFF; DNA: TGTGCCAGCGGCCGGGACAGGGATAACAATGAGCAGTTCTTC
J: TRBJ2-5; size: many; D: -; V: TRBV10-3; CDR3: CAISESEKGSQYF; DNA: TGTGCCATCAGTGAGTCGGAAAAGGGGTCCCAGTACTTC
J: TRBJ2-5; size: many; D: TRBD2; V: TRBV2; CDR3: CASSGGTTQETQYF; DNA: TGTGCCAGCAGTGGAGGGACTACCCAAGAGACCCAGTACTTC
J: TRBJ2-5; size: many; D: TRBD2; V: TRBV18; CDR3: CASSPGGLRTQYF; DNA: TGTGCCAGCTCCCCGGGAGGGCTGCGGACCCAGTACTTC
J: TRBJ2-5; size: once; D: -; V: TRBV2; CDR3: CACSARLAGSIQETQYF; DNA: -
J: TRBJ2-7; size: -; D: -; V: TRBV19; CDR3: CASSISGGGYEQYF; DNA: TGTGCCAGTAGTATATCCGGGGGAGGCTACGAGCAGTACTTC
J: TRBJ2-5; size: many; D: -; V: TRBV20-1; CDR3: CSARAPWTPRETQYF; DNA: TGCAGTGCTAGGGCCCCTTGGACACCTCGGGAGACCCAGTACTTC
J: TRBJ2-2; size: -; D: -; V: TRBV7-3; CDR3: CASSLGTERPTGELFF; DNA: TGTGCCAGCAGCTTAGGGACGGAACGACCTACCGGGGAGCTGTTTTTT
J: TRBJ1-1; size: -; D: -; V: TRBV2; CDR3: CASREEMNTEAFF; DNA: TGTGCCAGCAGGGAGGAGATGAACACTGAAGCTTTCTTT
J: TRBJ2-1; size: -; D: TRBD2; V: TRBV18; CDR3: CASSPIAGEYNEQFF; DNA: TGTGCCAGCTCACCAATAGCGGGGGAGTACAATGAGCAGTTCTTC
J: TRBJ2-5; size: many; D: TRBD2; V: TRBV15; CDR3: CATSRGPSGREETQYF; DNA: TGTGCCACCAGCAGAGGCCCTAGCGGGAGGGAAGAGACCCAGTACTTC
J: TRBJ2-1; size: many; D: -; V: TRBV5-1; CDR3: CASFRSGEQFF; DNA: TGCGCCAGCTTTCGTTCCGGGGAGCAGTTCTTC
J: TRBJ1-5; size: -; D: -; V: TRBV7-9; CDR3: CASSLGTSGEGPQHF; DNA: TGTGCCAGCAGCTTGGGGACTAGCGGGGAAGGGCCCCAGCATTTT
J: TRBJ2-3; size: -; D: -; V: TRBV6-4; CDR3: CASRQTSTDTQYF; DNA: TGTGCCAGCAGACAGACTAGCACAGATACGCAGTATTTT
J: TRBJ2-7; size: -; D: TRBD2; V: TRBV7-6; CDR3: CASSSLGPYAGGRILAEQYF; DNA: TGTGCCAGCAGCTCCCTGGGACCTTATGCGGGAGGCCGAATCCTGGCCGAGCAGTACTTC
J: TRBJ2-4; size: -; D: -; V: TRBV3-1; CDR3: CASSQGGALNIQYF; DNA: TGTGCCAGCAGCCAAGGGGGGGCACTCAACATTCAGTACTTC
J: TRBJ2-5; size: many; D: -; V: TRBV18; CDR3: CASSLRAGEETQYF; DNA: TGTGCCAGCTCACTCCGGGCCGGGGAAGAGACCCAGTACTTC
J: TRBJ1-1; size: -; D: -; V: TRBV3-1; CDR3: CASSLRDTNTEAFF; DNA: TGTGCCAGCAGCCTAAGGGACACGAACACTGAAGCTTTCTTT
J: TRBJ2-7; size: many; D: -; V: TRBV20-1; CDR3: CSASGTPAYEQYF; DNA: TGCAGTGCCTCCGGGACCCCAGCCTACGAGCAGTACTTC
J: TRBJ2-1; size: many; D: TRBD2; V: TRBV7-6; CDR3: CASSLPAGTSGIEQFF; DNA: TGTGCCAGCAGCTTACCAGCCGGGACTAGCGGGATTGAGCAGTTCTTC
J: TRBJ2-7; size: many; D: -; V: TRBV18; CDR3: CASSPKRQVGAYEQYF; DNA: TGTGCCAGCTCACCAAAGAGACAGGTAGGGGCCTACGAGCAGTACTTC
J: TRBJ2-5; size: many; D: TRBD2; V: TRBV7-9; CDR3: CASSITSGGGETQYF; DNA: TGTGCCAGCAGCATAACTAGCGGGGGAGGCGAGACCCAGTACTTC
J: TRBJ1-6; size: many; D: -; V: TRBV20-1; CDR3: CSAIPPGSYNSPLHF; DNA: TGCAGTGCTATCCCCCCTGGCTCCTATAATTCACCCCTCCACTTT
J: TRBJ1-6; size: many; D: TRBD1; V: TRBV7-2; CDR3: CASSLTGSNSPLHF; DNA: TGTGCCAGCAGCCTGACAGGGTCTAATTCACCCCTCCACTTT
J: TRBJ1-5; size: many; D: TRBD1; V: TRBV12-3/TRBV12-4; CDR3: CASSFGTGINQPQHF; DNA: TGTGCCAGCAGTTTCGGGACAGGGATCAATCAGCCCCAGCATTTT
J: TRBJ2-7; size: -; D: TRBD2; V: TRBV7-8; CDR3: CASSLRTSGRAYEQYF; DNA: TGTGCCAGCAGCCTCAGGACTAGCGGGAGGGCCTACGAGCAGTACTTC
J: TRBJ2-3; size: many; D: TRBD2; V: TRBV4-1; CDR3: CASRKTSGGDTDTQYF; DNA: TGCGCCAGCAGGAAAACTAGCGGGGGAGACACAGATACGCAGTATTTT
J: TRBJ2-5; size: many; D: TRBD2; V: TRBV12-3/TRBV12-4; CDR3: CASSLVGGRVGETQYF; DNA: TGTGCCAGCAGTTTAGTAGGCGGGAGGGTAGGTGAGACCCAGTACTTC
J: TRBJ2-1; size: many; D: TRBD2; V: TRBV15; CDR3: CATSRDWASGRSYNEQFF; DNA: TGTGCCACCAGCAGAGATTGGGCTAGCGGGCGCTCCTACAATGAGCAGTTCTTC
J: TRBJ1-2; size: many; D: -; V: TRBV5-1; CDR3: CASSLIGRAGYTF; DNA: TGCGCCAGCAGCTTGATAGGGAGGGCTGGCTACACCTTC
J: TRBJ2-7; size: many; D: -; V: TRBV20-1; CDR3: CSAPNRVGSYEQYF; DNA: TGCAGTGCTCCAAACAGGGTGGGCTCCTACGAGCAGTACTTC
J: TRBJ2-5; size: many; D: TRBD2; V: TRBV6-5; CDR3: CATKGLAGEETQYF; DNA: TGTGCCACCAAAGGACTAGCGGGAGAAGAGACCCAGTACTTC
J: TRBJ2-3; size: -; D: TRBD1; V: TRBV29-1; CDR3: CASGSGLGWTGTQYF; DNA: TGTGCCAGCGGCTCGGGGCTGGGTTGGACAGGTACGCAGTATTTT
J: TRBJ1-5; size: many; D: TRBD1; V: TRBV6-2/TRBV6-3; CDR3: CASRTGALSGQPQHF; DNA: TGTGCCAGCAGGACAGGGGCCCTCTCGGGTCAGCCCCAGCATTTT
J: TRBJ2-1; size: many; D: -; V: TRBV6-6; CDR3: CASTPGYNEQFF; DNA: TGTGCCAGCACTCCGGGGTACAATGAGCAGTTCTTC
J: TRBJ1-5; size: many; D: -; V: TRBV7-2; CDR3: CASSLSLGSQPQHF; DNA: TGTGCCAGCAGCTTAAGTTTAGGGTCCCAGCCCCAGCATTTT
J: TRBJ1-2; size: many; D: -; V: TRBV5-8; CDR3: CASSLEKGYGYTF; DNA: TGTGCCAGCAGCTTGGAGAAGGGCTATGGCTACACCTTC
J: TRBJ1-2; size: -; D: -; V: TRBV6-6; CDR3: CASSHSRGGGYTF; DNA: TGTGCCAGCAGTCACTCGAGAGGAGGTGGCTACACCTTC
J: TRBJ1-2; size: -; D: -; V: TRBV6-6; CDR3: CANRPAGNYGYTF; DNA: TGTGCCAACAGGCCGGCGGGAAACTACGGCTACACCTTC
J: TRBJ1-5; size: many; D: -; V: TRBV20-1; CDR3: CSARLQGWNQPQHF; DNA: TGCAGTGCTAGACTGCAGGGGTGGAATCAGCCCCAGCATTTT
J: TRBJ1-6; size: once; D: TRBD1; V: TRBV6-1; CDR3: CASRHQTGLDSPLHF; DNA: TGTGCCAGCAGGCACCAGACAGGGCTCGATTCACCCCTCCACTTT
J: TRBJ2-1; size: many; D: TRBD2; V: TRBV5-6; CDR3: CASSLGGTRGNEQFF; DNA: TGTGCCAGCAGCTTGGGGGGGACTAGAGGCAATGAGCAGTTCTTC
J: TRBJ2-5; size: few; D: TRBD2; V: TRBV6-5; CDR3: CASSHLRPSGTSGGAGETQYF; DNA: TGTGCCAGCAGTCACCTACGTCCTTCCGGGACTAGCGGGGGGGCCGGGGAGACCCAGTACTTC